These T cell receptor beta chains were read from a single sample in a study of OX40 agonist ivuxolimab in advanced cancers. Data came from immunoSEQ multiplex PCR; TCRdb stores just in-frame clones and leaves some out. The sample has 70,000 or so clones; about 93% are singletons. The sample here was CD4+ or CD8+ T cells sorted from blood, taken in a trial of the OX40 agonist ivuxolimab. The origin of the receptors is an adult with an advanced solid tumor such as melanoma, head and neck, liver or kidney cancer. CDR3s include the opening cysteine and the closing phenylalanine or tryptophan. Each record gives: D gene, clone size, J gene, V gene, CDR3 protein, CDR3 DNA. A D gene is named only where the DNA matches it firmly. Rows give clone size only sometimes, using once, few, many, or a class for an expanded clone.

. . TRBJ1-4 TRBV7-6 CASSFRTDNEKLFF TGTGCCAGCAGCTTTCGGACGGATAATGAAAAACTGTTTTTT
. . TRBJ2-1 TRBV5-6 CASRAYGEQFF TGTGCCAGCCGTGCGTATGGGGAGCAGTTCTTC
TRBD1 . TRBJ2-1 TRBV25-1 CASSLGTGLLGEQFF TGTGCCAGCAGCCTGGGGACAGGGTTGCTGGGTGAGCAGTTCTTC
. . TRBJ2-7 TRBV7-2 CASSPPSSYEQYF TGTGCCAGCAGCCCCCCTTCCTCCTACGAGCAGTACTTC
. . TRBJ1-3 TRBV25-1 CASSEPGGNTIYF TGTGCCAGCAGTGAACCCGGTGGAAACACCATATATTTT
TRBD2 . TRBJ2-3 TRBV28 CASKDPQREYTDTQYF TGTGCCAGCAAGGACCCCCAGCGGGAGTACACAGATACGCAGTATTTT
TRBD2 . TRBJ2-7 TRBV9 CASSAGLAGGLRGREQYF TGTGCCAGCAGCGCGGGACTAGCGGGAGGGCTAAGGGGACGCGAGCAGTACTTC
. . TRBJ1-1 TRBV6-1 CANRDTLGTEAFF TGTGCCAATCGGGACACCCTGGGCACTGAAGCTTTCTTT
TRBD2 few TRBJ2-1 TRBV15 CAVKRDRSYNEQFF TGTGCCGTGAAGCGGGATAGGTCCTACAATGAGCAGTTCTTC
. . TRBJ2-2 TRBV21-1 CASSKEKITGELFF TGTGCCAGCAGCAAAGAAAAGATAACTGGGGAGCTGTTTTTT
. . TRBJ2-1 TRBV5-1 CASSSQGSSEQFF TGCGCCAGCAGCTCTCAGGGCAGCAGTGAGCAGTTCTTC
. . TRBJ2-7 TRBV5-5 CASSLGGTPYEQYF TGTGCCAGCAGCTTGGGCGGGACTCCCTACGAGCAGTACTTC
TRBD1 . TRBJ2-2 TRBV29-1 CSVGQGADGELFF TGCAGCGTTGGACAGGGGGCCGACGGGGAGCTGTTTTTT
. once TRBJ2-7 TRBV7-3 CASSLMAGQPYEQYF TGTGCCAGCAGCTTAATGGCGGGACAGCCTTACGAGCAGTACTTC
TRBD1 . TRBJ2-7 TRBV7-9 CASSPGTGVAEQYF TGTGCCAGCAGCCCCGGGACAGGGGTGGCCGAGCAGTACTTC